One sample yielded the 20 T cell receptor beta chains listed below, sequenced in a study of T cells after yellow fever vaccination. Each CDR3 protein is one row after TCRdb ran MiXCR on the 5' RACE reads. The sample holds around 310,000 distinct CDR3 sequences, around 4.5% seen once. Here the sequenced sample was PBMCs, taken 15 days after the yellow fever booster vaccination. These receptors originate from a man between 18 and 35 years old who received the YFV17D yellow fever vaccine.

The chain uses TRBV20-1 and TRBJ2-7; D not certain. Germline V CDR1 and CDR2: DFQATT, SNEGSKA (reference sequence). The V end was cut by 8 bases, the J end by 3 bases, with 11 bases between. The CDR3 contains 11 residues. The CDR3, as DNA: TGCAGTATGGCAGCGAGCTACGAGCAGTACTTC. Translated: CSMAASYEQYF.

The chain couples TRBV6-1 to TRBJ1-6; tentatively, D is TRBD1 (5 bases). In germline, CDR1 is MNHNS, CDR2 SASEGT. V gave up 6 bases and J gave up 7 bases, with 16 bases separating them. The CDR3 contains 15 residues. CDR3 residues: CASSGLGDENSPLHF. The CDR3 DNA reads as TGTGCCAGCAGCGGCCTGGGGGACGAGAATTCACCCCTCCACTTT.

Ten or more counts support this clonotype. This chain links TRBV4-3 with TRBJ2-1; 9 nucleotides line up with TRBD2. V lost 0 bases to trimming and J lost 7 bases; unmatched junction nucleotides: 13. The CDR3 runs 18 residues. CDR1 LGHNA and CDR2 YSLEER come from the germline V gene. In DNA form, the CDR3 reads TGCGCCAGCAGCCAAGATTCGCCGCGGGGGGGCTTAAGTAATGAGCAGTTCTTC. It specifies CASSQDSPRGGLSNEQFF.

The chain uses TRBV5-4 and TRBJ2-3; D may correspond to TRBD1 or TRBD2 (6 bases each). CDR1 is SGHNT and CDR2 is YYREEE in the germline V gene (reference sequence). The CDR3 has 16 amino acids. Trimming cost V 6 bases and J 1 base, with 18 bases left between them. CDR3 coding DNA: TGTGCCAGCACCGGGCACCCGGGGGCGCGCACAGATACGCAGTATTTT. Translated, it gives CASTGHPGARTDTQYF.

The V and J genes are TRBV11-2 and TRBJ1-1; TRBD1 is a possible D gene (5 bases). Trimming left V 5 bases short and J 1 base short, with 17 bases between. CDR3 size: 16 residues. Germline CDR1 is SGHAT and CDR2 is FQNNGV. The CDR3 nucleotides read TGTGCCAGCAGCGCTAGCCGGGGCGCAGGGAACACTGAAGCTTTCTTT. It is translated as CASSASRGAGNTEAFF.

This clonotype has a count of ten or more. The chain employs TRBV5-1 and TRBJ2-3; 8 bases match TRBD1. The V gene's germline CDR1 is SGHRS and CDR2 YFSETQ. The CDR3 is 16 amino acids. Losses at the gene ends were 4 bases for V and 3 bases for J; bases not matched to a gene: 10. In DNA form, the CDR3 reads TGCGCCAGCAGCATAGACAGGGGAGGACGAACAGATACGCAGTATTTT. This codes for CASSIDRGGRTDTQYF. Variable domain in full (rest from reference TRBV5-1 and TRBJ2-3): KAGVTQTPRYLIKTRGQQVTLSCSPISGHRSVSWYQQTPGQGLQFLFEYFSETQRNKGNFPGRFSGRQFSNSRSEMNVSTLELGDSALYLCASSIDRGGRTDTQYFGPGTRLTVL.

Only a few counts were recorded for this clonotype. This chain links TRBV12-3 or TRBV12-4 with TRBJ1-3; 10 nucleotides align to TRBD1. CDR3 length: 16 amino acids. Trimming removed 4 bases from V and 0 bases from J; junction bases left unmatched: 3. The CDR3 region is CASSSGQGYSGNTIYF. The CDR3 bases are TGTGCCAGCAGTTCGGGACAGGGGTACTCTGGAAACACCATATATTTT.

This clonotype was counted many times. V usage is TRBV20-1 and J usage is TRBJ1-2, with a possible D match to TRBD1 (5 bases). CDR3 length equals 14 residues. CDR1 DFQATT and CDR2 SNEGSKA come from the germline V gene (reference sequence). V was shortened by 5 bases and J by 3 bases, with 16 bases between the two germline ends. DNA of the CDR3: TGCAGTGCTGCTGGACATCGAGGGCACTATGGCTACACCTTC. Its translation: CSAAGHRGHYGYTF.

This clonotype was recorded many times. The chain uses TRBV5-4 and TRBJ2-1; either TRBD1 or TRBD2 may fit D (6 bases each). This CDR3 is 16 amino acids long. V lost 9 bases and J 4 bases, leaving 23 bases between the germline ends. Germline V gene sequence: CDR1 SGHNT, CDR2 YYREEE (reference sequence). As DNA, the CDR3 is TGTGCCACTAGAGCGTTGGGGGGCCTGGGGTACAATGAGCAGTTCTTC. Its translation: CATRALGGLGYNEQFF.

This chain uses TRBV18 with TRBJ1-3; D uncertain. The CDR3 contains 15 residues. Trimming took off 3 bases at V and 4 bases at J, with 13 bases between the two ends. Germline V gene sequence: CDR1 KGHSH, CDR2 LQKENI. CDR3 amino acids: CASSPFGPVGNTIYF. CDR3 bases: TGTGCCAGCTCACCGTTCGGTCCGGTAGGAAACACCATATATTTT.

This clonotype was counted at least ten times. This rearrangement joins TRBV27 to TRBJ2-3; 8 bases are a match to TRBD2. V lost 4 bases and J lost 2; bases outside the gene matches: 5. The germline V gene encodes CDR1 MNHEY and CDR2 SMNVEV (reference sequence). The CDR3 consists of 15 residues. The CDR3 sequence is CASSSGGADTDTQYF. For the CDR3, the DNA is TGTGCCAGCAGTTCCGGGGGGGCGGACACAGATACGCAGTATTTT.

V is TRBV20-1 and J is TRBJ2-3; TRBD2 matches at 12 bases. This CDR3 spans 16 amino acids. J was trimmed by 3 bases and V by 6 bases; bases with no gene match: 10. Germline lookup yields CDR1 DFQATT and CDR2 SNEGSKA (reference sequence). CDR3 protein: CSALKELAGGTDTQYF. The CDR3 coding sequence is TGCAGTGCCCTTAAGGAACTAGCGGGGGGAACAGATACGCAGTATTTT.

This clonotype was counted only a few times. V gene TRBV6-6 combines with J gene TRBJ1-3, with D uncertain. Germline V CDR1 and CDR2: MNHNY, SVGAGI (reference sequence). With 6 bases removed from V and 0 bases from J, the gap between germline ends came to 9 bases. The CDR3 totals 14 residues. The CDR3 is CASSHALSGNTIYF. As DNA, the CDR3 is TGTGCCAGCAGCCATGCCCTCTCTGGAAACACCATATATTTT.

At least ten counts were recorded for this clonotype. CDR3 coding DNA: TGCGCCAGCAGCTTGGAGGTTGGGACGGCGAACACCGGGGAGCTGTTTTTT. It yields the protein CASSLEVGTANTGELFF. The chain is built from TRBV5-1 and TRBJ2-2, with D possibly called TRBD1 or TRBD2 (5 bases each). V lost 0 bases to trimming and J lost 0 bases, with 12 bases between them. This CDR3 comprises 17 residues. Germline V lookup: CDR1 SGHRS, CDR2 YFSETQ.

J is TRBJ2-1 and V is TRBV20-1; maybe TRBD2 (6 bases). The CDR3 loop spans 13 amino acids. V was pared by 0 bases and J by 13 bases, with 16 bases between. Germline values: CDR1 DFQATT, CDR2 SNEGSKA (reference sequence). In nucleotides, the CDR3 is TGCAGTGCTAGAGATTACGGGGGAGGAGGACAGTTCTTC. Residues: CSARDYGGGGQFF.

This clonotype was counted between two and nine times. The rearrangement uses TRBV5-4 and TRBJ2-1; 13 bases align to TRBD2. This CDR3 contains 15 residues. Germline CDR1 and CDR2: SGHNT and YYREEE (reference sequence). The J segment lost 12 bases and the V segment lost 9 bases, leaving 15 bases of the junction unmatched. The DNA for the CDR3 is TGTGCCACATCAGACGGGACTAGCGGGGCTCAAGGGCAGTTCTTC. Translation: CATSDGTSGAQGQFF.

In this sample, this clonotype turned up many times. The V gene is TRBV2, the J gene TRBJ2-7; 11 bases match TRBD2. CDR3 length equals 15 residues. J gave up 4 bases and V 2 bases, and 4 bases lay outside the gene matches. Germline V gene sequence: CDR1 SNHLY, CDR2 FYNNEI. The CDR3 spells CASSETGTSGYEQYF. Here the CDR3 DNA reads TGTGCCAGCAGTGAAACCGGGACTAGCGGTTACGAGCAGTACTTC.

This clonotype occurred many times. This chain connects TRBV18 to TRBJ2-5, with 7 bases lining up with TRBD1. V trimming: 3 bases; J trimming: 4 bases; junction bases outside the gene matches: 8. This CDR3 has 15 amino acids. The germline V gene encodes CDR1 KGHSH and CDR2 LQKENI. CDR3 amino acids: CASSPSSTGLETQYF. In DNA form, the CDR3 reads TGTGCCAGCTCACCTTCCTCGACAGGGTTAGAGACCCAGTACTTC.

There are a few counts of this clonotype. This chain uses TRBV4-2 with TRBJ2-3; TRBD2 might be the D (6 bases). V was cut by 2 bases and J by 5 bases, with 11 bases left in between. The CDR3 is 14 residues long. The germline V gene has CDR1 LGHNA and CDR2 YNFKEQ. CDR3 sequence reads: CASSQIRGVDTQYF. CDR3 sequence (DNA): TGTGCCAGCAGCCAAATACGCGGGGTAGATACGCAGTATTTT.

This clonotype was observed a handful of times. DNA of the CDR3: TGTGCCAGCAGAGACCAGGGTTCGATTTATTCACCCCTCCACTTT. It encodes CASRDQGSIYSPLHF. The genes are TRBV12-3 or TRBV12-4 and TRBJ1-6; perhaps TRBD1 as D (5 bases). Between the trimmed V and J ends, which lost 6 bases and 8 bases, there was a span of 17 bases. There are 15 residues in the CDR3.